The rows below give T cell receptor beta chains drawn from one sample of a study of molecular identifiers for immune sequencing clone quantification. TCRdb re-analysed the PCR reads in MiXCR, keeping a single row per CDR3 protein. The table includes 350,000 or so distinct CDR3 sequences, over 20% detected once. Input material: naive CD8+ T cells from blood, with Jurkat cell RNA spiked in. The receptors shown here come from a human donor in good health. Some libraries in this study had Jurkat cell RNA spiked in. Both conserved end residues are part of each CDR3. Each record gives: V gene, CDR3 length, J gene, CDR3 protein.

V: TRBV27
length: 18
J: TRBJ2-2
CDR3: CASSLYLPGPQLGGELFF

V: TRBV6-6
length: 11
J: TRBJ2-7
CDR3: CASSALYEQYF

V: TRBV11-2
length: 15
J: TRBJ1-1
CDR3: CASSLSRTGDTEAFF

V: TRBV6-5
length: 14
J: TRBJ1-1
CDR3: CASSYSGGGTEAFF

V: TRBV13
length: 13
J: TRBJ1-1
CDR3: CASSFTLNTEAFF

V: TRBV5-6
length: 16
J: TRBJ2-5
CDR3: CASSWDPGGNVETQYF

V: TRBV7-9
length: 15
J: TRBJ1-4
CDR3: CASSRVGGQDEKLFF

V: TRBV7-9
length: 14
J: TRBJ1-1
CDR3: CASSSDRKDPEAFF

V: TRBV20-1
length: 14
J: TRBJ1-1
CDR3: CSARKGQINTEAFF

V: TRBV28
length: 15
J: TRBJ1-1
CDR3: CASSLGYGTEAEAFF

V: TRBV6-2/TRBV6-3
length: 14
J: TRBJ2-5
CDR3: CASSEQGFRETQYF

V: TRBV7-8
length: 16
J: TRBJ2-5
CDR3: CASSLAGTGGIKTQYF

V: TRBV28
length: 14
J: TRBJ2-5
CDR3: CASSLEQAQETQYF

V: TRBV19
length: 13
J: TRBJ2-3
CDR3: CAGSSWFGDTQYF

V: TRBV7-6
length: 14
J: TRBJ1-1
CDR3: CASSLPGPDTEAFF

V: TRBV6-5
length: 15
J: TRBJ2-5
CDR3: CASSYGGGSQETQYF

V: TRBV12-5
length: 11
J: TRBJ2-5
CDR3: CASGLGLTQYF

V: TRBV20-1
length: 15
J: TRBJ2-1
CDR3: CSAPGLAGGGNEQFF

V: TRBV29-1
length: 16
J: TRBJ2-5
CDR3: CSVEDQGSRGSETQYF

V: TRBV3-1
length: 16
J: TRBJ2-1
CDR3: CASSHEPGTSVYEQFF

V: TRBV7-9
length: 13
J: TRBJ1-1
CDR3: CAIAGGWGTEAFF

V: TRBV4-3
length: 15
J: TRBJ2-7
CDR3: CASSQGRNPTYEQYF

V: TRBV2
length: 15
J: TRBJ2-7
CDR3: CASLDPGQGAWEQYF

V: TRBV19
length: 16
J: TRBJ2-1
CDR3: CASSIWAGGPRNEQFF

V: TRBV29-1
length: 14
J: TRBJ2-3
CDR3: CSVVTGMGADTQYF

V: TRBV19
length: 13
J: TRBJ1-1
CDR3: CASATGWNTEAFF

V: TRBV14
length: 13
J: TRBJ2-1
CDR3: CASSPWQGYEQFF

V: TRBV4-1
length: 17
J: TRBJ1-6
CDR3: CASSQDSGGFLNSPLHF

V: TRBV29-1
length: 14
J: TRBJ2-3
CDR3: CSGDKQGFTDTQYF

V: TRBV4-3
length: 15
J: TRBJ2-7
CDR3: CASSPQVAGVYEQYF

V: TRBV7-6
length: 15
J: TRBJ2-5
CDR3: CASSVAPEDGETQYF

V: TRBV4-3
length: 12
J: TRBJ2-1
CDR3: CGSSRGYNEQFF

V: TRBV2
length: 11
J: TRBJ2-5
CDR3: CASMEQPAQYF

V: TRBV20-1
length: 13
J: TRBJ2-3
CDR3: CSATGLLTDTQYF

V: TRBV15
length: 14
J: TRBJ2-7
CDR3: CATGPRDRVHEQYF

V: TRBV27
length: 15
J: TRBJ1-4
CDR3: CASSYAGTGGEKLFF

V: TRBV13
length: 11
J: TRBJ2-7
CDR3: CASSTSTEQYF

V: TRBV19
length: 16
J: TRBJ2-3
CDR3: CATTGLAGGSTDTQYF

V: TRBV7-9
length: 16
J: TRBJ2-7
CDR3: CASSPTIAGGPSEQYF

V: TRBV2
length: 14
J: TRBJ1-6
CDR3: CASSEVIGRSPLHF

V: TRBV24-1
length: 14
J: TRBJ1-5
CDR3: CATSDLGANQPQHF

V: TRBV6-2/TRBV6-3
length: 14
J: TRBJ2-5
CDR3: CASSPTWHQETQYF

V: TRBV27
length: 13
J: TRBJ1-2
CDR3: CASRGDRGFGYTF

V: TRBV27
length: 12
J: TRBJ2-1
CDR3: CASSLIGGEQFF

V: TRBV20-1
length: 15
J: TRBJ2-1
CDR3: CSASSGTSSYNGQFF

V: TRBV19
length: 15
J: TRBJ1-4
CDR3: CASSIGDRGGEKLFF

V: TRBV5-1
length: 15
J: TRBJ2-7
CDR3: CASSSPGQGSYEQYF

V: TRBV28
length: 15
J: TRBJ1-4
CDR3: CASSLGRGEQEKLFF

V: TRBV4-1
length: 16
J: TRBJ2-7
CDR3: CASSQDRQGVTYEQYF

V: TRBV27
length: 13
J: TRBJ2-7
CDR3: CASSLSWGREQYF

V: TRBV12-3/TRBV12-4
length: 12
J: TRBJ1-2
CDR3: CACSSSPYGYTF

V: TRBV6-6
length: 15
J: TRBJ1-2
CDR3: CASSTFPGLPVGYTF

V: TRBV6-6
length: 16
J: TRBJ2-7
CDR3: CASSTLPGTGGYEQYF

V: TRBV12-3/TRBV12-4
length: 17
J: TRBJ2-1
CDR3: CASSPPEGGPISAEQFF

V: TRBV7-9
length: 11
J: TRBJ2-7
CDR3: CASSLTREQYF

V: TRBV27
length: 14
J: TRBJ2-7
CDR3: CASSLDLSGVEQYF

V: TRBV27
length: 14
J: TRBJ2-1
CDR3: CASSGTGEGNEQFF

V: TRBV19
length: 13
J: TRBJ1-5
CDR3: CASQHGGNQPQHF

V: TRBV6-5
length: 15
J: TRBJ2-7
CDR3: CASSHGQGRSYEQYF

V: TRBV7-6
length: 14
J: TRBJ2-5
CDR3: CASSAEGVGETQYF